A single sample is the source of the 23 T cell receptor beta chains below, sequenced in a study of blood T cell repertoires in COVID-19. Profiling relied on immunoSEQ multiplex PCR, and the TCRdb table lists in-frame clones only, not all of them. The sample carries over 200,000 clones, approximately 84% recorded once. Source material: PBMCs or T cells enriched from blood (not recorded which). The receptors stem from a man aged 35 to 55 who had recovered from COVID-19.

In DNA, the CDR3 is TGCGCCAGCAGCTGGCAGGTTAGCTCCTACAATGAGCAGTTCTTC. Its translation is CASSWQVSSYNEQFF. The V and J genes are TRBV5-1 and TRBJ2-1; no definite D call. The germline gives CDR1 SGHRS, CDR2 YFSETQ. V lost 3 bases and J 0 bases, leaving 10 bases between the germline ends. This CDR3 has 15 amino acids.

The chain joins TRBV12-3 or TRBV12-4 to TRBJ1-2; D is undetermined. V gave up 5 bases and J gave up 5 bases, with 3 bases separating them. The CDR3 runs to 10 residues. For the CDR3, the DNA is TGTGCCAGCAGTCGGTATGGCTACACCTTC. The encoded protein is CASSRYGYTF.

This clone was detected a few times. CDR3 residues: CASSSYSGGDHQETQYF. DNA of the CDR3: TGTGCCAGTAGTTCCTATAGCGGGGGGGACCACCAAGAGACCCAGTACTTC. The chain links TRBV19 to TRBJ2-5; 11 bases map to TRBD2. The V gene end was trimmed by 5 bases and the J gene end by 0 bases; junction bases not matched to a gene: 8. The germline V gene encodes CDR1 LNHDA and CDR2 SQIVND (reference sequence). The CDR3 loop spans 17 amino acids.

This chain joins TRBV6-5 and TRBJ2-7; the D gene is possibly TRBD1 (6 bases). Germline CDR1 and CDR2: MNHEY and SVGAGI. The V end lost 5 bases, the J end lost 7 bases, and 9 bases lay between the germline ends. The CDR3 extends over 11 amino acids. CDR3 in amino acids: CASSRDREQYF. The DNA for the CDR3 is TGTGCCAGCAGTAGAGACAGGGAGCAGTACTTC.

The V and J genes are TRBV6-5 and TRBJ1-1, with 8 bases that match TRBD1. Germline CDR1 MNHEY, CDR2 SVGAGI. This CDR3 is built from 14 residues. J was trimmed by 9 bases and V by 0 bases; bases with no gene match: 6. The CDR3 loop is CASSYSIGRGQAFF. DNA for the CDR3: TGTGCCAGCAGTTACTCGATAGGCAGGGGGCAAGCTTTCTTT.

CDR3 in amino acids: CASSYQRGADTQYF. CDR3 bases: TGTGCCAGCAGTTATCAGAGAGGCGCGGATACGCAGTATTTT. The rearrangement joins TRBV5-4 to TRBJ2-3; no clear D. Trimming stripped 5 bases from V and 6 bases from J, with 16 bases between. Germline V gene sequence: CDR1 SGHNT, CDR2 YYREEE (reference sequence). The CDR3 extends over 14 amino acids.

This clone is a singleton in its sample. The genes are TRBV30 and TRBJ2-2; a possible D gene is TRBD1 (5 bases). Germline-derived CDR1 and CDR2 are GTSNPN and SVGIG (reference sequence). The CDR3 sequence is 13 residues long. The germline V and J ends were trimmed by 8 bases and 2 bases, with 12 bases remaining between them. The CDR3 DNA reads TGTGCCATGGACATCGGAAACACCGGGGAGCTGTTTTTT. Residues: CAMDIGNTGELFF.

The J gene is TRBJ2-2, the V gene TRBV9; the D gene is possibly TRBD2 (5 bases). Germline loops: CDR1 SGDLS, CDR2 YYNGEE. CDR3 length equals 15 residues. V was cut by 1 base and J by 0 bases, with 7 bases left in between. The CDR3: CASSVRGSNTGELFF. The CDR3, as DNA: TGTGCCAGCAGCGTACGGGGATCGAACACCGGGGAGCTGTTTTTT.

The chain is built from TRBV7-3 and TRBJ2-1; 9 nucleotides line up with TRBD2. The V gene end was trimmed by 5 bases and the J gene end by 0 bases; junction bases not matched to a gene: 17. The length of the CDR3 is 20 residues. CDR1 and CDR2 from the germline V gene are SGHTA and FQGTGA. CDR3 bases: TGTGCCAGCAGCCGGCTTAATAGCGGGAGCCATGGGAGCTCCTACAATGAGCAGTTCTTC. As protein: CASSRLNSGSHGSSYNEQFF. Using reference TRBV7-3 and TRBJ2-1 for the parts outside the CDR3, the full variable domain is GAGVSQTPSNKVTEKGKYVELRCDPISGHTALYWYRQSLGQGPEFLIYFQGTGAADDSGLPNDRFFAVRPEGSVSTLKIQRTERGDSAVYLCASSRLNSGSHGSSYNEQFFGPGTRLTVL.

The V and J genes are TRBV5-1 and TRBJ2-1; the match to TRBD2 covers 8 bases. Germline V gives CDR1 SGHRS, CDR2 YFSETQ. There are 14 residues in the CDR3. J was trimmed by 6 bases and V by 0 bases; bases with no gene match: 2. The CDR3 DNA sequence: TGCGCCAGCAGCTTGGGGGGGACTAGCAATGAGCAGTTCTTC. Translating gives CASSLGGTSNEQFF.

This chain links TRBV5-4 with TRBJ2-6, with TRBD1 matching 10 bases. V was pared by 4 bases and J by 0 bases, with 4 bases of the junction left unmatched. CDR3 length: 17 amino acids. CDR1 and CDR2 from the germline V gene are SGHNT and YYREEE (reference sequence). For the CDR3, the DNA is TGTGCCAGCAGCCCCGGGACAGGGGTCTCTGGGGCCAACGTCCTGACTTTC. It encodes CASSPGTGVSGANVLTF.

The V gene is TRBV23-1, the J gene TRBJ2-7; 11 bases are shared with TRBD2. TRBV23-1 is an open reading frame, and its role is uncertain. Losses at the gene ends were 4 bases for V and 7 bases for J; bases not matched to a gene: 12. The CDR3 contains 16 residues. The CDR3 region has the DNA TGCGCCAGCAGTCCAAGTGTACTAGCGGGAGTGTGTGAGCAGTACTTC. It yields the protein CASSPSVLAGVCEQYF.

The chain uses TRBV28 and TRBJ2-2; D is ambiguous. Per germline, CDR1 MDHEN and CDR2 SYDVKM. The CDR3 sequence is 15 residues long. The V gene lost 0 bases and the J gene lost 0 bases, with 5 bases spanning the gap. CDR3 protein: CASSLWSSNTGELFF. In DNA, the CDR3 is TGTGCCAGCAGTTTATGGAGTTCGAACACCGGGGAGCTGTTTTTT.

V is TRBV10-3 and J is TRBJ2-1; no clear D gene. The V and J ends lost 8 bases and 6 bases respectively, with 20 bases between them. CDR1 is ENHRY, CDR2 SYGVKD, per germline. The CDR3 totals 15 residues. For the CDR3, the DNA is TGTGCCATCGCCCCCCTAGGAAATAACTTCAATGAGCAGTTCTTC. Translating gives CAIAPLGNNFNEQFF.

CDR3 sequence (DNA): TGCGCCAGCAGCTTGGGTCTAGTAGAGGGTGGCTACACCTTC. Translation: CASSLGLVEGGYTF. J is TRBJ1-2 and V is TRBV5-1; D not certain. V dropped 0 bases and J dropped 7 bases, with 13 bases sitting between them. Germline V lookup: CDR1 SGHRS, CDR2 YFSETQ. There are 14 residues in the CDR3. Complete variable domain (other parts from reference TRBV5-1 and TRBJ1-2): KAGVTQTPRYLIKTRGQQVTLSCSPISGHRSVSWYQQTPGQGLQFLFEYFSETQRNKGNFPGRFSGRQFSNSRSEMNVSTLELGDSALYLCASSLGLVEGGYTFGSGTRLTVV.

Here the CDR3 reads CASSVRGETQYF. CDR3 DNA: TGTGCCAGCAGTGTCAGGGGAGAGACCCAGTACTTC. The V and J genes are TRBV2 and TRBJ2-5; possible D gene TRBD1, 6 bases. With 4 bases removed from V and 4 bases from J, the gap between germline ends came to 7 bases. From germline, CDR1 is SNHLY and CDR2 FYNNEI. This CDR3 has 12 residues.

The chain employs TRBV28 and TRBJ2-3; 7 positions agree with TRBD2. Germline V gives CDR1 MDHEN, CDR2 SYDVKM. This CDR3 is 16 amino acids long. J gave up 1 base and V 5 bases, and 9 bases lay outside the gene matches. The DNA of the CDR3 is TGTGCCAGCAGTAGACGGGGACGGGGGGGCACAGATACGCAGTATTTT. This sequence encodes CASSRRGRGGTDTQYF.

The sample holds a few counts of this clone. The DNA for the CDR3 is TGTGCCAGCAGCTTGTATTCCGGGACACGAAACCTCTATGGCTACACCTTC. This codes for CASSLYSGTRNLYGYTF. The genes are TRBV5-6 and TRBJ1-2; a weak D match, TRBD1 (6 bases). The V gene's germline CDR1 is SGHDT and CDR2 YYEEEE. This CDR3 is built from 17 residues. The V gene lost 1 base and the J gene lost 4 bases, with 20 bases spanning the gap.

CDR3 sequence (DNA): TGTGCCAGCACAAGCTATCAGGTTCGGACCCAGTACTTC. This gives the protein CASTSYQVRTQYF. The chain couples TRBV5-8 to TRBJ2-5; no clear D. V was clipped by 6 bases and J by 7 bases, with 16 bases between them. Germline values: CDR1 SGHTS, CDR2 YDEGEE. This CDR3 is 13 amino acids long.

The genes are TRBV28 and TRBJ1-6, with D maybe TRBD1 (5 bases). The CDR3 covers 16 residues. Germline CDR1 and CDR2: MDHEN and SYDVKM. Trimming stripped 6 bases from V and 7 bases from J, with 19 bases between. In DNA form, the CDR3 reads TGTGCCAGCAGATCCTTGGCAGGGTTGATGAATTCACCCCTCCACTTT. Protein sequence: CASRSLAGLMNSPLHF.

This clone was counted a single time. The chain employs TRBV5-1 and TRBJ2-2; the match to TRBD2 covers 8 bases. V trimming: 4 bases; J trimming: 2 bases; junction bases outside the gene matches: 7. CDR3 size: 16 residues. Germline CDR1 and CDR2: SGHRS and YFSETQ. CDR3 nucleotide sequence: TGCGCCAGCAGCCCGGGGGGGACGTATAACACCGGGGAGCTGTTTTTT. This gives the protein CASSPGGTYNTGELFF.

This clone was recorded a few times. The V call is TRBV19, the J call TRBJ2-7, with D possibly matching TRBD1 (5 bases). In germline, CDR1 is LNHDA, CDR2 SQIVND (reference sequence). Trimming cost V 4 bases and J 1 base, with 14 bases left between them. CDR3 size: 15 residues. As DNA, the CDR3 is TGTGCCAGTAGTAATCGACAGTCCGAATCCTACGAGCAGTACTTC. This translates into CASSNRQSESYEQYF.

On this clone: A read error may produce the germline difference seen at one junction end. The sample holds other DNA sequences that translate to the same CDR3. The chain joins TRBV20-1 to TRBJ1-5; D unclear. This CDR3 has 13 residues. Looked up from germline, CDR1 is DFQATT and CDR2 is SNEGSKA (reference sequence). The CDR3 spells CSASLGQNQPQHF. In DNA, the CDR3 is TGCAGTGCTAGTCTTGGGCAGAATCAACCCCAGCATTTT.